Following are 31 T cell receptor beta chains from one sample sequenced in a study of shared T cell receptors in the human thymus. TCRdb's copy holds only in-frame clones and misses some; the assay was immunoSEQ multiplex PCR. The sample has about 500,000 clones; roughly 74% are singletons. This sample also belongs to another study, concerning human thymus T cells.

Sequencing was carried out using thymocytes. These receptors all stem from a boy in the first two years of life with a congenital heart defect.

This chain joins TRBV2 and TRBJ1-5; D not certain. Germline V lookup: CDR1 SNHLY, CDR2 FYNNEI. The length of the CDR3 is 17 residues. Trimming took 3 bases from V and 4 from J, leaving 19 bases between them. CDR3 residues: CASSDSEGARGNQPQHF. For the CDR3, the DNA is TGTGCCAGCAGTGATTCTGAAGGCGCCCGAGGTAATCAGCCCCAGCATTTT.

In DNA, the CDR3 is TGTGCCAGCAGCTTTACCGGGACTAGCGGGTGTTTGGGCAAAAACATTCAGTACTTC. This encodes CASSFTGTSGCLGKNIQYF. The chain carries TRBV7-2 and TRBJ2-4; 12 positions agree with TRBD2. After removal of 3 bases from V and 3 bases from J, the junction contained 12 bases not matched to a gene. Per germline, CDR1 SGHTA and CDR2 FQGNSA. The CDR3 runs to 19 residues.

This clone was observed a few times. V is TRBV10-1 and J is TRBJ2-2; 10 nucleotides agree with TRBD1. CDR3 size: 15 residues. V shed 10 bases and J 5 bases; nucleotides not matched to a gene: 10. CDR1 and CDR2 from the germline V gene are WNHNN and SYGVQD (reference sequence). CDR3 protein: CATTSRDRGTGELFF. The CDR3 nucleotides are TGCGCCACAACCTCACGGGACAGGGGTACCGGGGAGCTGTTTTTT.

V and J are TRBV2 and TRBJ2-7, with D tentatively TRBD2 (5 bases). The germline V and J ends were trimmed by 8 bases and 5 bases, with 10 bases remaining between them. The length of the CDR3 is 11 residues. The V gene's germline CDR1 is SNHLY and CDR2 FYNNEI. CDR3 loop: CASSEGHEQYF. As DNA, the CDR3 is TGTGCCAGCTCCGAGGGCCACGAGCAGTACTTC.

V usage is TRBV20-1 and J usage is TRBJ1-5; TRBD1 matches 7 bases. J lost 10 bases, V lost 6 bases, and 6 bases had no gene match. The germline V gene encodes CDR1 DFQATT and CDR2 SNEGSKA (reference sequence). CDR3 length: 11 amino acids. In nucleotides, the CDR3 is TGCAGTGCCCCTGACAGGGAACCCCAGCATTTT. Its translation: CSAPDREPQHF.

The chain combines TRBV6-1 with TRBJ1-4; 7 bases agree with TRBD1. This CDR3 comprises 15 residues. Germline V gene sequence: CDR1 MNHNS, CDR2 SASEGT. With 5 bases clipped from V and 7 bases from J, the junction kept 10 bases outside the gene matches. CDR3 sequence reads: CASSKRQGVTEKLFF. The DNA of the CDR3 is TGTGCCAGCAGTAAACGACAGGGCGTGACTGAAAAACTGTTTTTT.

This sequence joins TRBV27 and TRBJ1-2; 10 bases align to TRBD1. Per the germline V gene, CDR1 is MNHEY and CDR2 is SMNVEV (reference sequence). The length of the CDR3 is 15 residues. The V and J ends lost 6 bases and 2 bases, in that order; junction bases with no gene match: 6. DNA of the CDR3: TGTGCCAGCAGCAGAGGGACAGGGGTGAACTATGGCTACACCTTC. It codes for CASSRGTGVNYGYTF.

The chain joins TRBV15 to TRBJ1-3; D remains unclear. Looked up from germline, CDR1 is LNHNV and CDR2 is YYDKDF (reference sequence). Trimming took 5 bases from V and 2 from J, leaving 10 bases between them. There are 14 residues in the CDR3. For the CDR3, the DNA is TGTGCCACCAGCGGCCGGGAACCTGGAAACACCATATATTTT. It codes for CATSGREPGNTIYF.

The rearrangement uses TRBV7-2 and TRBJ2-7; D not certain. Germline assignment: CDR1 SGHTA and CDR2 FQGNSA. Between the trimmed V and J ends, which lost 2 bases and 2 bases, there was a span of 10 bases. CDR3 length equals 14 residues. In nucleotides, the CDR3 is TGTGCCAGCAGCTTATCGGAGAGCCCCTACGAGCAGTACTTC. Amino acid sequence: CASSLSESPYEQYF.

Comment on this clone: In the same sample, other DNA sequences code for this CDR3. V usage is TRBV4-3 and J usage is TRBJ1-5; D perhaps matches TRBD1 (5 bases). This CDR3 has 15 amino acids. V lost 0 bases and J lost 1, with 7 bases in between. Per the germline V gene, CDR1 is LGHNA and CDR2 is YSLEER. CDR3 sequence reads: CASSQDRGSNQPQHF. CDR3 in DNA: TGCGCCAGCAGCCAAGATCGGGGGAGCAATCAGCCCCAGCATTTT.

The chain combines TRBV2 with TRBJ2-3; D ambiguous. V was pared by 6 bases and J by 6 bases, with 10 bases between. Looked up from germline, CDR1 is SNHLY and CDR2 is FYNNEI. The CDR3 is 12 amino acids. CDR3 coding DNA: TGTGCCAGCAGGGTTCCACGGGATACGCAGTATTTT. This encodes CASRVPRDTQYF. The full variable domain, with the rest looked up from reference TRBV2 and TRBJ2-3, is EPEVTQTPSHQVTQMGQEVILRCVPISNHLYFYWYRQILGQKVEFLVSFYNNEISEKSEIFDDQFSVERPDGSNFTLKIRSTKLEDSAMYFCASRVPRDTQYFGPGTRLTVL.

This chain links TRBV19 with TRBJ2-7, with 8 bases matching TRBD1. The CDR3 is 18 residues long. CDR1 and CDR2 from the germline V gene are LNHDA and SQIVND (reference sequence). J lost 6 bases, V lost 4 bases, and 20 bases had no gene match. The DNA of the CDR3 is TGTGCCAGTAGTACCGGCGAATGGAGGAGGACAGGGCTCAGCGAGCAGTACTTC. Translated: CASSTGEWRRTGLSEQYF.

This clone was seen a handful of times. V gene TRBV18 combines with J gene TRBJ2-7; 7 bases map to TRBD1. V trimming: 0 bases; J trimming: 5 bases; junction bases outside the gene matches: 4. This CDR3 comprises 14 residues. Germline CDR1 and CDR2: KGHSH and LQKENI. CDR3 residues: CASSPPQGVDEQYF. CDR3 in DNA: TGTGCCAGCTCACCACCCCAGGGGGTGGACGAGCAGTACTTC.

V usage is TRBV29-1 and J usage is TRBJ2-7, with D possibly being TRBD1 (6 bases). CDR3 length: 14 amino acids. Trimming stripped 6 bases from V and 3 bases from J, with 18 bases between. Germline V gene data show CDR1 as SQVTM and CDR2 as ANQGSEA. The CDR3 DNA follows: TGCAGCGTCCACGTTACAGGGCCCCGCTACGAGCAGTACTTC. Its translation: CSVHVTGPRYEQYF.

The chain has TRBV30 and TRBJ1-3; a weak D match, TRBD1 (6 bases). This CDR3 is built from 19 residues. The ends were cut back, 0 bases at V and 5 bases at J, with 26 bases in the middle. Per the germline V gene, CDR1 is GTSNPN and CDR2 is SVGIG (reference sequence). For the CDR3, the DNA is TGTGCCTGGAGTGTAGCAGGGGCCTGCTCTGGAAACATTAGAAACACCATATATTTT. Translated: CAWSVAGACSGNIRNTIYF.

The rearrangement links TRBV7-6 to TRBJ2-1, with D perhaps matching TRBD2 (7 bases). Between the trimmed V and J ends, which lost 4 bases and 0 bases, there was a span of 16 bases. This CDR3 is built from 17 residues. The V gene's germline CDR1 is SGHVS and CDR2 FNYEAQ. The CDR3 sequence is CASSSTRGASSYNEQFF. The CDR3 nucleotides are TGTGCCAGCAGCTCTACACGGGGGGCGAGCTCCTACAATGAGCAGTTCTTC.

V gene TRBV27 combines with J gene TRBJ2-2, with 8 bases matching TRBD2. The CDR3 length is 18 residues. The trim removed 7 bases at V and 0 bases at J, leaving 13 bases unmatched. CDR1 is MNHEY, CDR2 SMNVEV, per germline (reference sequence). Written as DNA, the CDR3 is TGTGCCAGCACTAGTAGACTAGCGCCTGACCCGAACACCGGGGAGCTGTTTTTT. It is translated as CASTSRLAPDPNTGELFF.

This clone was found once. The CDR3 spells CATSMRGRGNEQFF. CDR3 bases: TGTGCCACCAGCATGCGGGGGAGGGGTAATGAGCAGTTCTTC. The chain couples TRBV15 to TRBJ2-1, with TRBD2 matching 7 bases. The CDR3 runs to 14 residues. V trimming: 4 bases; J trimming: 7 bases; junction bases outside the gene matches: 7. Germline-derived CDR1 and CDR2 are LNHNV and YYDKDF (reference sequence).

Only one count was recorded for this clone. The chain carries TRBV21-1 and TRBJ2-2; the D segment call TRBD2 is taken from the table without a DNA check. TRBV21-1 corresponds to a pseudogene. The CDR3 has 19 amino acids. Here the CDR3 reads CASSKWENASGTNTGELFF. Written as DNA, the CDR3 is TGTGCCAGCAGCAAATGGGAAAACGCTAGCGGGACGAACACCGGGGAGCTGTTTTTT.

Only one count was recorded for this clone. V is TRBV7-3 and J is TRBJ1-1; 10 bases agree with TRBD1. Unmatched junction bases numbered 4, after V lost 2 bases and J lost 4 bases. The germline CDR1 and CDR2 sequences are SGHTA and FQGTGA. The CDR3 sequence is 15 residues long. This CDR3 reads CASSLEGTGVTEAFF. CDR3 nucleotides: TGTGCCAGCAGCTTAGAAGGGACAGGGGTCACTGAAGCTTTCTTT.

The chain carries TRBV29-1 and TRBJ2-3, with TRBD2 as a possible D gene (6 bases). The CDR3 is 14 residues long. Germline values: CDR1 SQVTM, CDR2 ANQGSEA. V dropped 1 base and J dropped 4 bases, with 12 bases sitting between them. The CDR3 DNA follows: TGCAGCGTTGAAGCAGGCCCTAGCGCAGATACGCAGTATTTT. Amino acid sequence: CSVEAGPSADTQYF.

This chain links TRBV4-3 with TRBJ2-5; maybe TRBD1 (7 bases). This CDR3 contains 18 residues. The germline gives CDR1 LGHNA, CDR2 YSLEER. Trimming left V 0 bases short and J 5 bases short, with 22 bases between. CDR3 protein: CASSQDGAGLTGKETQYF. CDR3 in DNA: TGCGCCAGCAGCCAAGATGGGGCGGGGCTGACAGGGAAGGAGACCCAGTACTTC.

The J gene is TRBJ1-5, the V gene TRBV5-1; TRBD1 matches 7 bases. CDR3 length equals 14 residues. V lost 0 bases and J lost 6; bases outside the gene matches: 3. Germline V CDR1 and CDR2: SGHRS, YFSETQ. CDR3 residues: CASSLEGAGQPQHF. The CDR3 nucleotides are TGCGCCAGCAGCTTGGAGGGGGCTGGTCAGCCCCAGCATTTT.

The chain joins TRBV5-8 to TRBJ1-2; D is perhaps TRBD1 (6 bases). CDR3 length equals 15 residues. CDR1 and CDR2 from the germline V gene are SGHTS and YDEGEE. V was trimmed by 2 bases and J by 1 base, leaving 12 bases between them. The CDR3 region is CASSFPGHDNYGYTF. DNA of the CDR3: TGTGCCAGCAGCTTTCCGGGACACGATAACTATGGCTACACCTTC.

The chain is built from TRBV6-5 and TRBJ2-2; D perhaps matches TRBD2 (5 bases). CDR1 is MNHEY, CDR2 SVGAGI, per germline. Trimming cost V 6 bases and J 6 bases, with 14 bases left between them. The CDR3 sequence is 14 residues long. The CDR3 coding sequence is TGTGCCAGCAGCCCCACTAGTTTTCCCGGGGAGCTGTTTTTT. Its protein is CASSPTSFPGELFF.

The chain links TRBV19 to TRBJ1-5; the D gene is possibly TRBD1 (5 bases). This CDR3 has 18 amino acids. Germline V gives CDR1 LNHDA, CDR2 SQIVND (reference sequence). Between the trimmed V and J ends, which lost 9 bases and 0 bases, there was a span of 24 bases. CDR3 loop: CASKGGATGIYSNQPQHF. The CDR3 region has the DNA TGTGCCAGCAAAGGAGGGGCCACAGGTATCTATAGCAATCAGCCCCAGCATTTT. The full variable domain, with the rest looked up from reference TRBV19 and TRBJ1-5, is DGGITQSPKYLFRKEGQNVTLSCEQNLNHDAMYWYRQDPGQGLRLIYYSQIVNDFQKGDIAEGYSVSREKKESFPLTVTSAQKNPTAFYLCASKGGATGIYSNQPQHFGDGTRLSIL.

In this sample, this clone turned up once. In DNA, the CDR3 is TGTGCCAGCAGCCAACCGTCGCGCCTAGCGGGAGGACCGAGCACAGATACGCAGTATTTT. Amino acids: CASSQPSRLAGGPSTDTQYF. The chain links TRBV4-2 to TRBJ2-3; the match to TRBD2 covers 11 bases. This CDR3 contains 20 residues. V trimming: 2 bases; J trimming: 0 bases; junction bases outside the gene matches: 13. The germline CDR1 and CDR2 sequences are LGHNA and YNFKEQ.

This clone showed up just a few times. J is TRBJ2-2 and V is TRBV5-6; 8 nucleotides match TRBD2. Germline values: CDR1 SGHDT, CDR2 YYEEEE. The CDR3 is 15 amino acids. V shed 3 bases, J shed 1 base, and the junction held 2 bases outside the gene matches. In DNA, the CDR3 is TGTGCCAGCAGCTCAAGCGGGAGGAACACCGGGGAGCTGTTTTTT. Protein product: CASSSSGRNTGELFF.

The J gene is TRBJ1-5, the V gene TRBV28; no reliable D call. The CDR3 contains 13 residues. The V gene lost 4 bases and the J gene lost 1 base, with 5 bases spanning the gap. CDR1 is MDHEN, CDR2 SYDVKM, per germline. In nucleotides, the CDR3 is TGTGCCAGCAGTTACACGAGCAATCAGCCCCAGCATTTT. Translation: CASSYTSNQPQHF.

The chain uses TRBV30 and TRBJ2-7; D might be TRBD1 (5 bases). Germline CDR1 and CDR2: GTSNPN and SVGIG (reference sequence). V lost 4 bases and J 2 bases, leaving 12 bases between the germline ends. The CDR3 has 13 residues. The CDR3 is CAWKTGHPYEQYF. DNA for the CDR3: TGTGCCTGGAAAACAGGCCACCCCTACGAGCAGTACTTC.

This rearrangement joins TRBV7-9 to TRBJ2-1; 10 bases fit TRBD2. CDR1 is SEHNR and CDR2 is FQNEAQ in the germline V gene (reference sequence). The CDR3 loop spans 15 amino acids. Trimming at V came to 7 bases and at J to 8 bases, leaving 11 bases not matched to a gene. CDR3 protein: CASNVASGSLDEQFF. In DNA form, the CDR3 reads TGTGCCAGCAATGTAGCTAGCGGGAGCCTTGATGAGCAGTTCTTC.